What follows describes a single T cell receptor beta chain. TCRdb's copy holds only in-frame clones and misses some; the assay was immunoSEQ multiplex PCR. This sample has approximately 31,000 clones, with roughly 92% found just once. The data stem from a study of technical replicates of blood from a handful of donors. This CDR3 comprises 13 residues. The V and J ends lost 0 bases and 5 bases respectively, with 7 bases between them. Germline lookup yields CDR1 LGHNA and CDR2 YSLEER. The sequence came from a human donor in good health. Some clones in this sample may be carry-over from other donors' samples. Input material: PBMCs. The rearrangement uses TRBV4-3 and TRBJ2-5; D is possibly TRBD2 (5 bases). CDR3 nucleotide sequence: TGCGCCAGCAGCCAAGATCCGGGGGAGACCCAGTACTTC. This codes for CASSQDPGETQYF.